These 32 T cell receptor beta chains were sequenced from one sample in a study of T cell changes during pregnancy in multiple sclerosis. Assay used: immunoSEQ multiplex PCR; TCRdb lists only in-frame clones, some missing. Seen here are roughly 26,000 clones, roughly 87% observed once, and the top ten hold 15% to 20%. Here the sequenced sample was CD8+ T cells from peripheral blood mononuclear cells, taken in the second trimester of pregnancy. The origin of the receptors is a female donor with multiple sclerosis, enrolled in a pregnancy study.

This chain connects TRBV7-2 to TRBJ2-5, with a possible D match to TRBD1 (6 bases). Trimming cost V 9 bases and J 2 bases, with 19 bases left between them. This CDR3 is built from 15 residues. Germline V lookup: CDR1 SGHTA, CDR2 FQGNSA. CDR3 nucleotide sequence: TGTGCCAGTCACCCCGGGACATTTTATCAAGAGACCCAGTACTTC. Translated: CASHPGTFYQETQYF.

V usage is TRBV7-6 and J usage is TRBJ2-1, with TRBD1 as a possible D gene (6 bases). Deletions cut 2 bases from V and 5 bases from J, with 13 bases between. This CDR3 spans 15 amino acids. The germline gives CDR1 SGHVS, CDR2 FNYEAQ. The CDR3 sequence is CASSLRQGFNNEQFF. The DNA for the CDR3 is TGTGCCAGCAGCTTACGGCAGGGGTTCAACAATGAGCAGTTCTTC. Filled out from reference TRBV7-6 and TRBJ2-1, the complete variable domain reads GAGVSQSPRYKVTKRGQDVALRCDPISGHVSLYWYRQALGQGPEFLTYFNYEAQQDKSGLPNDRFSAERPEGSISTLTIQRTEQRDSAMYRCASSLRQGFNNEQFFGPGTRLTVL.

V is TRBV19 and J is TRBJ2-7; the D is unclear. The CDR3 consists of 12 residues. Trimming took off 1 base at V and 4 bases at J, with 5 bases between the two ends. In germline, CDR1 is LNHDA, CDR2 SQIVND (reference sequence). The CDR3 reads CASSIGTYEQYF. CDR3 in DNA: TGTGCCAGTAGTATAGGCACTTACGAGCAGTACTTC.

The J gene is TRBJ1-2, the V gene TRBV30; a weak D match, TRBD1 (6 bases). This CDR3 has 11 residues. In germline, CDR1 is GTSNPN, CDR2 SVGIG (reference sequence). Trimming took 4 bases from V and 6 from J, leaving 9 bases between them. This chain's CDR3 is CAWIDRNGYTF. CDR3 sequence (DNA): TGTGCCTGGATCGACAGGAATGGCTACACCTTC.

This chain connects TRBV10-3 to TRBJ2-7, with 9 nucleotides matching TRBD1. The CDR3 sequence is 15 residues long. The germline gives CDR1 ENHRY, CDR2 SYGVKD. V lost 0 bases to trimming and J lost 2 bases; unmatched junction nucleotides: 2. The DNA of the CDR3 is TGTGCCATCAGTGAGTCCAGGACAGGGGCCTACGAGCAGTACTTC. Translation gives CAISESRTGAYEQYF.

The chain recombines TRBV9 with TRBJ2-3; tentative D call: TRBD1 (7 bases). V lost 3 bases to trimming and J lost 4 bases, with 18 bases between them. The CDR3 is made up of 16 amino acids. Germline CDR1 is SGDLS and CDR2 is YYNGEE. CDR3 amino acids: CASSGRTGGAADTQYF. CDR3 nucleotides: TGTGCCAGCAGCGGAAGGACAGGAGGGGCGGCAGATACGCAGTATTTT. Full variable domain (outside the CDR3, taken from reference TRBV9 and TRBJ2-3): DSGVTQTPKHLITATGQRVTLRCSPRSGDLSVYWYQQSLDQGLQFLIQYYNGEERAKGNILERFSAQQFPDLHSELNLSSLELGDSALYFCASSGRTGGAADTQYFGPGTRLTVL.

V gene TRBV6-1 combines with J gene TRBJ1-2; a possible D gene is TRBD1 (5 bases). V was shortened by 2 bases and J by 5 bases, with 9 bases between the two germline ends. The germline V gene has CDR1 MNHNS and CDR2 SASEGT. There are 13 residues in the CDR3. The DNA of the CDR3 is TGTGCCAGCAGTGAAATCGGGGGGTATGGCTACACCTTC. It encodes CASSEIGGYGYTF.

J is TRBJ2-1 and V is TRBV27, with TRBD2 matching over 9 bases. J gave up 4 bases and V 6 bases, and 1 base lay outside the gene matches. The germline V gene has CDR1 MNHEY and CDR2 SMNVEV (reference sequence). This CDR3 comprises 13 residues. CDR3 sequence reads: CASSLAGYNEQFF. DNA for the CDR3: TGTGCCAGCAGCCTAGCGGGATACAATGAGCAGTTCTTC.

This clone appeared once. The chain joins TRBV7-9 to TRBJ1-1, with no clear D. Per the germline V gene, CDR1 is SEHNR and CDR2 is FQNEAQ (reference sequence). CDR3 size: 12 residues. V was clipped by 5 bases and J by 7 bases, with 11 bases between them. DNA for the CDR3: TGTGCCAGCAGCCTGAAAGGAGTTGAAGCTTTCTTT. This codes for CASSLKGVEAFF. Filled out from reference TRBV7-9 and TRBJ1-1, the complete variable domain reads DTGVSQNPRHKITKRGQNVTFRCDPISEHNRLYWYRQTLGQGPEFLTYFQNEAQLEKSRLLSDRFSAERPKGSFSTLEIQRTEQGDSAMYLCASSLKGVEAFFGQGTRLTVV.

This clone was recorded once. The chain is built from TRBV29-1 and TRBJ1-2, with no clear D. CDR1 is SQVTM and CDR2 is ANQGSEA in the germline V gene. V lost 2 bases, J lost 8 bases, and 12 bases lay in between. The length of the CDR3 is 12 residues. The CDR3 coding sequence is TGCAGCGTTGAACGGGGTATTGAAGGCTACACCTTC. It is translated as CSVERGIEGYTF.

The gene calls are TRBV5-1 and TRBJ1-2, with 7 bases matching TRBD1. CDR1 SGHRS and CDR2 YFSETQ come from the germline V gene. V was pared by 5 bases and J by 2 bases, with 6 bases of the junction left unmatched. The CDR3 has 14 residues. CDR3 protein: CASRGSQGNYGYTF. The CDR3 DNA reads as TGCGCCAGCAGGGGATCACAGGGGAACTATGGCTACACCTTC.

The chain recombines TRBV4-2 with TRBJ2-3; 8 bases agree with TRBD1. Germline V gene lookup returns CDR1 LGHNA and CDR2 YNFKEQ. V gave up 4 bases and J gave up 0 bases; unmatched junction bases: 3. The CDR3 sequence is 15 residues long. The CDR3 sequence: CASSPRDRSTDTQYF. The CDR3 DNA is TGTGCCAGCAGCCCCCGGGACAGGAGCACAGATACGCAGTATTTT.

J is TRBJ2-7 and V is TRBV27; unclear D gene. The germline V gene has CDR1 MNHEY and CDR2 SMNVEV (reference sequence). V was shortened by 2 bases and J by 2 bases, with 10 bases between the two germline ends. This CDR3 comprises 14 residues. The CDR3 loop is CASSLNQATYEQYF. The CDR3 nucleotides are TGTGCCAGCAGTTTAAATCAGGCTACCTACGAGCAGTACTTC.

The chain carries TRBV14 and TRBJ1-3; D might be TRBD1 (5 bases). The ends were cut back, 1 base at V and 0 bases at J, with 16 bases in the middle. This CDR3 has 18 amino acids. Germline assignment: CDR1 SGHDN and CDR2 FVKESK. This CDR3 is CASSQGVITGHSGNTIYF. The CDR3 DNA reads TGTGCCAGCAGCCAAGGGGTAATAACAGGCCACTCTGGAAACACCATATATTTT.

This chain links TRBV6-5 with TRBJ2-7, with 12 bases aligning to TRBD2. The germline V gene encodes CDR1 MNHEY and CDR2 SVGAGI. This CDR3 region has 15 residues. Trimming took 5 bases from V and 3 from J; bases not matched to a gene: 5. CDR3 in amino acids: CASSLGLAGHYEQYF. Here the CDR3 DNA reads TGTGCCAGCAGTCTCGGACTAGCGGGACACTACGAGCAGTACTTC.

The chain recombines TRBV18 with TRBJ2-2; 13 bases map to TRBD2. V lost 1 base, J lost 5 bases, and 10 bases stayed unmatched. This CDR3 region has 19 residues. The germline V gene has CDR1 KGHSH and CDR2 LQKENI. The CDR3 DNA follows: TGTGCCAGCTCACCACTACTAGCGGGAGGGATCTGGAGTACCGGGGAGCTGTTTTTT. Encoded protein: CASSPLLAGGIWSTGELFF. Full variable domain (rest looked up from reference TRBV18 and TRBJ2-2): NAGVMQNPRHLVRRRGQEARLRCSPMKGHSHVYWYRQLPEEGLKFMVYLQKENIIDESGMPKERFSAEFPKEGPSILRIQQVVRGDSAAYFCASSPLLAGGIWSTGELFFGEGSRLTVL.

Relative to its sample, this clone is large. The chain couples TRBV2 to TRBJ2-7; perhaps TRBD2 as D (6 bases). From germline, CDR1 is SNHLY and CDR2 FYNNEI. V lost 6 bases to trimming and J lost 4 bases, with 13 bases between them. There are 13 residues in the CDR3. CDR3 nucleotides: TGTGCCAGCAGCCTGCCGGGGGTTTACGAGCAGTACTTC. The encoded protein is CASSLPGVYEQYF.

The CDR3 here is CATTDYEGNEQFF. In nucleotides, the CDR3 is TGTGCCACCACGGACTATGAGGGGAATGAGCAGTTCTTC. V usage is TRBV15 and J usage is TRBJ2-1, with TRBD2 as a possible D gene (6 bases). The germline V and J ends were trimmed by 7 bases and 7 bases, with 14 bases remaining between them. Germline CDR1 and CDR2: LNHNV and YYDKDF (reference sequence). There are 13 residues in the CDR3.

In DNA, the CDR3 is TGCGCCAGCAGCATGTCGCGTACGGGAGGGAACAATGAGCAGTTCTTC. As protein: CASSMSRTGGNNEQFF. The chain carries TRBV5-1 and TRBJ2-1; 8 bases fit TRBD2. V was clipped by 4 bases and J by 5 bases; unmatched bases: 11. Germline CDR1 and CDR2: SGHRS and YFSETQ. This CDR3 is 16 amino acids long.

The genes are TRBV9 and TRBJ2-5; 10 bases are shared with TRBD2. Germline assignment: CDR1 SGDLS and CDR2 YYNGEE. After removal of 3 bases from V and 5 bases from J, the junction contained 7 bases not matched to a gene. This CDR3 region has 15 residues. CDR3 sequence (DNA): TGTGCCAGCAGCGCTAGCGGGAGCCCCGGGGAGACCCAGTACTTC. Its translation: CASSASGSPGETQYF.

The chain combines TRBV7-6 with TRBJ2-7; possible D gene TRBD1, 5 bases. CDR3 size: 15 residues. Germline CDR1 is SGHVS and CDR2 is FNYEAQ. Trimming stripped 4 bases from V and 5 bases from J, with 18 bases between. The CDR3 region is CASSSLNRPGDEQYF. The CDR3 DNA sequence: TGTGCCAGCAGCTCGTTAAACAGGCCCGGCGACGAGCAGTACTTC.

The chain joins TRBV27 to TRBJ1-4; D is uncertain. The germline V gene encodes CDR1 MNHEY and CDR2 SMNVEV (reference sequence). The V end was cut by 5 bases, the J end by 5 bases, with 24 bases between. The CDR3 extends over 18 amino acids. The CDR3 loop reads CASSEVACLLVDNEKLFF. The CDR3 DNA reads as TGTGCCAGCAGTGAGGTGGCTTGTCTCCTAGTCGACAATGAAAAACTGTTTTTT.

The V gene is TRBV11-3, the J gene TRBJ2-1; 8 bases fit TRBD1. V trimming: 5 bases; J trimming: 4 bases; junction bases outside the gene matches: 4. Germline V CDR1 and CDR2: SGHNT, YENEEA. The CDR3 is 14 amino acids. CDR3 bases: TGTGCCAGCAGCGCCAGGGACAGGTACAATGAGCAGTTCTTC. Amino acid sequence: CASSARDRYNEQFF.

This chain links TRBV6-4 with TRBJ2-3, with TRBD1 matching 10 bases. The CDR3 is made up of 16 amino acids. The V and J ends lost 0 bases and 4 bases, in that order; junction bases with no gene match: 4. CDR1 is MRHNA and CDR2 is SNTAGT in the germline V gene. The CDR3 nucleotides read TGTGCCAGCAGTGACTCGACTGGACAGGGGGCAGATACGCAGTATTTT. It encodes CASSDSTGQGADTQYF.

This clone appeared a single time. The chain employs TRBV27 and TRBJ2-1; a weak D match, TRBD1 (5 bases). The germline CDR1 and CDR2 sequences are MNHEY and SMNVEV (reference sequence). Deletions cut 3 bases from V and 9 bases from J, with 12 bases between. The CDR3 contains 13 residues. In DNA form, the CDR3 reads TGTGCCAGCAGTTTTGGACAACTCGGTGAGCAGTTCTTC. Its translation: CASSFGQLGEQFF.

This chain joins TRBV5-4 and TRBJ2-1, with D unresolved. The V end lost 1 base, the J end lost 0 bases, and 8 bases lay between the germline ends. This CDR3 comprises 15 residues. Germline CDR1 and CDR2: SGHNT and YYREEE (reference sequence). CDR3 sequence (DNA): TGTGCCAGCAGCTTGCGGCGGAGCTCCTACAATGAGCAGTTCTTC. Its translation: CASSLRRSSYNEQFF.

The chain recombines TRBV27 with TRBJ2-2, with 7 bases matching TRBD1. From germline, CDR1 is MNHEY and CDR2 SMNVEV (reference sequence). The CDR3 is 15 residues long. V was clipped by 5 bases and J by 6 bases; unmatched bases: 9. The CDR3, as DNA: TGTGCCAGCAGTCCGTCCCGGGACAGATCCGGGGAGCTGTTTTTT. Residues: CASSPSRDRSGELFF.

The gene calls are TRBV10-3 and TRBJ2-3; TRBD2 matches at 13 bases. The germline V gene has CDR1 ENHRY and CDR2 SYGVKD. The V segment lost 10 bases and the J segment 6 bases; nucleotides outside the gene matches: 7. The CDR3 has 14 residues. The CDR3 sequence is CATTGTSGMDTQYF. In nucleotides, the CDR3 is TGTGCCACGACCGGGACTAGCGGGATGGATACGCAGTATTTT.

V usage is TRBV5-1 and J usage is TRBJ2-3; D perhaps matches TRBD1 (5 bases). With 0 bases removed from V and 2 bases from J, the gap between germline ends came to 10 bases. This CDR3 region has 15 residues. From germline, CDR1 is SGHRS and CDR2 YFSETQ. In DNA form, the CDR3 reads TGCGCCAGCAGCTTGGTGACAGCTGACACAGATACGCAGTATTTT. It is translated as CASSLVTADTDTQYF.

The V and J genes are TRBV7-9 and TRBJ2-5, with TRBD1 as a possible D gene (5 bases). Germline V gene data show CDR1 as SEHNR and CDR2 as FQNEAQ (reference sequence). Trimming shortened V by 5 bases and J by 3 bases, and 13 bases separated the two germline ends. The CDR3 runs to 14 residues. The CDR3 sequence: CASSTPDKKETQYF. Written as DNA, the CDR3 is TGTGCCAGCAGCACCCCGGACAAGAAAGAGACCCAGTACTTC.

The chain carries TRBV14 and TRBJ2-3; possible D gene TRBD2, 6 bases. This CDR3 comprises 17 residues. With 0 bases removed from V and 4 bases from J, the gap between germline ends came to 17 bases. Germline loops: CDR1 SGHDN, CDR2 FVKESK. The CDR3 is CASSQDSPGEAADTQYF. DNA of the CDR3: TGTGCCAGCAGCCAAGATTCCCCGGGAGAGGCGGCAGATACGCAGTATTTT.

The chain links TRBV6-4 to TRBJ1-5; D may be TRBD1 (5 bases). V dropped 3 bases and J dropped 2 bases, with 5 bases sitting between them. The length of the CDR3 is 13 residues. Germline loops: CDR1 MRHNA, CDR2 SNTAGT. The CDR3 here is CASSETGNQPQHF. The CDR3 region has the DNA TGTGCCAGCAGTGAGACAGGCAATCAGCCCCAGCATTTT.